One and the same sample provided the 7 T cell receptor beta chains below, sequenced in a study of T-cell memory formation after mild COVID-19. TCRdb independently ran MiXCR on the 5' RACE reads; one entry per CDR3 protein. The sample consists of 550,000 to 700,000 distinct CDR3 sequences, 15% to 20% of them appearing once. Material for sequencing was PBMCs or a T cell subset sorted from them (not recorded which). These receptors were collected from an adult woman who had mild COVID-19 (a few samples of this study predate the infection). Cell type and time point are not known.

The chain employs TRBV7-2 and TRBJ2-1; D ambiguous. V lost 3 bases and J lost 0, with 6 bases in between. This CDR3 comprises 14 residues. Germline CDR1 reads SGHTA; CDR2 reads FQGNSA. This CDR3 is CASSFSRSYNEQFF. CDR3 in DNA: TGTGCCAGCAGCTTTTCCCGCTCCTACAATGAGCAGTTCTTC.

The rearrangement uses TRBV6-6 and TRBJ1-5; D not certain. The CDR3 totals 14 residues. Trimming pared 2 bases from V and 7 bases from J, leaving 12 bases between. The germline V gene has CDR1 MNHNY and CDR2 SVGAGI (reference sequence). CDR3 region: CASSYPGRGQPQHF. DNA of the CDR3: TGTGCCAGCAGTTACCCTGGCAGAGGACAGCCCCAGCATTTT.

The chain couples TRBV6-1 to TRBJ2-3; 7 nucleotides align to TRBD1. V lost 2 bases and J lost 0; bases outside the gene matches: 8. The CDR3 has 17 residues. The germline CDR1 and CDR2 sequences are MNHNS and SASEGT. The CDR3 region is CASSELTGTASTDTQYF. The CDR3 region has the DNA TGTGCCAGCAGTGAACTTACCGGGACAGCGAGCACAGATACGCAGTATTTT.

The chain links TRBV4-1 to TRBJ1-5; D uncertain. The CDR3 runs 13 residues. The V end was cut by 0 bases, the J end by 6 bases, with 6 bases between. In germline, CDR1 is MGHRA, CDR2 YSYEKL. The CDR3 sequence: CASSQDDIQPQHF. The CDR3 DNA reads TGCGCCAGCAGCCAAGATGATATTCAGCCCCAGCATTTT.

The chain is built from TRBV3-1 and TRBJ2-5; 13 bases are shared with TRBD2. With 4 bases clipped from V and 5 bases from J, the junction kept 7 bases outside the gene matches. This CDR3 has 16 residues. Germline values: CDR1 LGHDT, CDR2 YNNKEL (reference sequence). The CDR3 DNA is TGTGCCAGCAGCCGGACTAGCGGGAGTCAGAGGGAGACCCAGTACTTC. Translated: CASSRTSGSQRETQYF.

This clonotype was seen ten or more times. The rearrangement links TRBV15 to TRBJ2-1, with 7 bases aligning to TRBD2. Germline V gene data show CDR1 as LNHNV and CDR2 as YYDKDF (reference sequence). There are 15 residues in the CDR3. With V trimmed by 4 bases and J by 3 bases, 6 bases remained unmatched. The DNA of the CDR3 is TGTGCCACCAGCACCGACCGGGACTACTACAATGAGCAGTTCTTC. Residues: CATSTDRDYYNEQFF.

The genes are TRBV7-2 and TRBJ2-1; no clear D. CDR1 and CDR2 from the germline V gene are SGHTA and FQGNSA. V lost 5 bases and J 7 bases, leaving 9 bases between the germline ends. The CDR3 has 12 amino acids. In nucleotides, the CDR3 is TGTGCCAGCAGCCACGATACGAATGAGCAGTTCTTC. Translation: CASSHDTNEQFF.